The 8 T cell receptor beta chains reported below all come from one sample, sequenced in a study of T cells in Graves' hyperthyroidism and ophthalmopathy. Amplified TCR beta CDR3 regions derived from RNA transcripts. HTBI primers were used for first-round RT-PCR of the TCR CDR3. Via MiXCR, TCRdb re-called the multiplex PCR reads, giving one row per CDR3 protein. The sample holds some 510,000 distinct CDR3 sequences, around 21% seen once. The sequencing sample was made of blood. Receptor source: a man younger than 35 with Graves' hyperthyroidism.

The V call is TRBV4-1, the J call TRBJ1-2; D call uncertain. The CDR3 spans 14 residues. Trimming shortened V by 1 base and J by 2 bases, and 8 bases separated the two germline ends. The germline V gene encodes CDR1 MGHRA and CDR2 YSYEKL. Written as DNA, the CDR3 is TGCGCCAGCAGCCAAGGTCAGGCGAACTATGGCTACACCTTC. Translated, it gives CASSQGQANYGYTF.

In its sample, this clonotype was seen many times. CDR3 residues: CSALTGLNIQYF. The DNA for the CDR3 is TGCAGCGCCCTGACAGGGTTGAACATTCAGTACTTC. The rearrangement links TRBV29-1 to TRBJ2-4, with 7 bases lining up with TRBD1. This CDR3 comprises 12 residues. V was pared by 7 bases and J by 7 bases, with 7 bases of the junction left unmatched. CDR1 is SQVTM, CDR2 ANQGSEA, per germline.

This clonotype was observed many times. The CDR3 spells CASSTGTGAQPQHF. The CDR3 DNA reads as TGTGCCAGCAGCACCGGGACAGGGGCTCAGCCCCAGCATTTT. J is TRBJ1-5 and V is TRBV28; 10 nucleotides agree with TRBD1. This CDR3 region has 14 residues. Germline assignment: CDR1 MDHEN and CDR2 SYDVKM. The V gene end was trimmed by 6 bases and the J gene end by 6 bases; junction bases not matched to a gene: 5.

The chain links TRBV4-1 to TRBJ1-2; D may be TRBD1 (5 bases). The V gene lost 3 bases and the J gene lost 6 bases, with 14 bases spanning the gap. The CDR3 contains 14 residues. Looked up from germline, CDR1 is MGHRA and CDR2 is YSYEKL. The CDR3 DNA reads as TGCGCCAGCAGCCACCCTGGGGGGAAGGATGGCTACACCTTC. This sequence encodes CASSHPGGKDGYTF.

This chain links TRBV11-2 with TRBJ2-7, with D hard to call. Trimming stripped 5 bases from V and 6 bases from J, with 26 bases between. CDR3 length: 17 amino acids. CDR1 is SGHAT, CDR2 FQNNGV, per germline. DNA of the CDR3: TGTGCCAGCAGCCCAGAGGTGGGCAGATCCTTCCTTGGCGAGCAGTACTTC. This gives the protein CASSPEVGRSFLGEQYF.

The chain links TRBV4-2 to TRBJ1-3; no definite D call. The CDR3 totals 17 residues. Germline lookup yields CDR1 LGHNA and CDR2 YNFKEQ. Between the trimmed V and J ends, which lost 1 base and 3 bases, there was a span of 16 bases. The CDR3 DNA reads TGTGCCAGCAGCCAAGGGCCCTCAAACGGTGGTGGAAACACCATATATTTT. Amino acid sequence: CASSQGPSNGGGNTIYF.

The V and J genes are TRBV12-3 or TRBV12-4 and TRBJ2-7; 9 nucleotides agree with TRBD1. The J segment lost 4 bases and the V segment lost 4 bases, leaving 14 bases of the junction unmatched. CDR3 length: 17 residues. DNA of the CDR3: TGTGCCAGCAGTTCTGGGGGGGGACAGGGATTCTTGTACGAGCAGTACTTC. Its translation is CASSSGGGQGFLYEQYF.

The sample holds a few counts of this clonotype. This chain joins TRBV12-5 and TRBJ1-1; TRBD1 agrees at 7 bases. CDR1 and CDR2 (germline): LGHNT, FRNRAP. Unmatched junction bases numbered 10, after V lost 6 bases and J lost 9 bases. CDR3 size: 13 residues. The CDR3 coding sequence is TGTGCTAGTGGACCGACCCCGACAGGGAAAGCTTTCTTT. As protein: CASGPTPTGKAFF.